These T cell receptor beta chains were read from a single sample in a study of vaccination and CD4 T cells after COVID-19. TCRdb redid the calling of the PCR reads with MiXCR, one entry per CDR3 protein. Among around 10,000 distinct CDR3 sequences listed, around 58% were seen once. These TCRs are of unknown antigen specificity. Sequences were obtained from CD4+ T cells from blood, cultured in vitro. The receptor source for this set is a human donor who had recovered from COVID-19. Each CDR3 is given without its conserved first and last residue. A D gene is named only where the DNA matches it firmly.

CDR3aa: ASSAAGLPNNEQF
d_gene: .
j_gene: TRBJ2-1
v_gene: TRBV9
len: 13

CDR3aa: SAPSLDYGYT
d_gene: .
j_gene: TRBJ1-2
v_gene: TRBV20-1
len: 10

CDR3aa: ASSIETGQRGYT
d_gene: TRBD1
j_gene: TRBJ1-2
v_gene: TRBV19
len: 12

CDR3aa: ASRSGQVDTGELF
d_gene: TRBD1
j_gene: TRBJ2-2
v_gene: TRBV6-2/TRBV6-3
len: 13

CDR3aa: ASSPASTGELF
d_gene: .
j_gene: TRBJ2-2
v_gene: TRBV18
len: 11

CDR3aa: ASSQGPTPNYGYT
d_gene: .
j_gene: TRBJ1-2
v_gene: TRBV4-1
len: 13

CDR3aa: ASTQGYSNQPQH
d_gene: .
j_gene: TRBJ1-5
v_gene: TRBV19
len: 12

CDR3aa: ASSRSTGQGSNQPQH
d_gene: .
j_gene: TRBJ1-5
v_gene: TRBV21-1
len: 15

CDR3aa: ASSVGAGAPGANVLT
d_gene: .
j_gene: TRBJ2-6
v_gene: TRBV19
len: 15

CDR3aa: ASSPSPGVPAF
d_gene: .
j_gene: TRBJ1-1
v_gene: TRBV27
len: 11

CDR3aa: SARDRSGGSAGNTIY
d_gene: .
j_gene: TRBJ1-3
v_gene: TRBV20-1
len: 15

CDR3aa: ASSLAYNEQF
d_gene: .
j_gene: TRBJ2-1
v_gene: TRBV11-2
len: 10

CDR3aa: ASSQSNAGELF
d_gene: .
j_gene: TRBJ2-2
v_gene: TRBV7-3
len: 11

CDR3aa: ASSLDILGTDTQY
d_gene: .
j_gene: TRBJ2-3
v_gene: TRBV7-2
len: 13

CDR3aa: ATSLGQGAWEQY
d_gene: TRBD1
j_gene: TRBJ2-7
v_gene: TRBV15
len: 12

CDR3aa: ASSSLTSGGSDTQY
d_gene: TRBD2
j_gene: TRBJ2-3
v_gene: TRBV7-6
len: 14

CDR3aa: ASSFREHQPQH
d_gene: .
j_gene: TRBJ1-5
v_gene: TRBV7-9
len: 11

CDR3aa: ASSLTRQGLTDTQY
d_gene: TRBD1
j_gene: TRBJ2-3
v_gene: TRBV7-9
len: 14

CDR3aa: SARAGVHYEQY
d_gene: .
j_gene: TRBJ2-7
v_gene: TRBV20-1
len: 11

CDR3aa: ASRDSHNQPQH
d_gene: .
j_gene: TRBJ1-5
v_gene: TRBV19
len: 11

CDR3aa: SALGLAGFYEQY
d_gene: TRBD2
j_gene: TRBJ2-7
v_gene: TRBV20-1
len: 12

CDR3aa: SAGLGASTDTQY
d_gene: .
j_gene: TRBJ2-3
v_gene: TRBV20-1
len: 12

CDR3aa: ASSSSRYQPQH
d_gene: .
j_gene: TRBJ1-5
v_gene: TRBV19
len: 11

CDR3aa: ASSFGRNTEAF
d_gene: .
j_gene: TRBJ1-1
v_gene: TRBV12-3/TRBV12-4
len: 11

CDR3aa: ASSPERTLGQDTQY
d_gene: .
j_gene: TRBJ2-3
v_gene: TRBV7-3
len: 14

CDR3aa: ASALQGVTDTQY
d_gene: .
j_gene: TRBJ2-3
v_gene: TRBV6-1
len: 12

CDR3aa: ASSLGSLGYT
d_gene: .
j_gene: TRBJ1-2
v_gene: TRBV11-2
len: 10

CDR3aa: ASSTPQGGDRPGSYNSPLH
d_gene: .
j_gene: TRBJ1-6
v_gene: TRBV21-1
len: 19

CDR3aa: ASSSGQGSGNTIY
d_gene: TRBD1
j_gene: TRBJ1-3
v_gene: TRBV7-2
len: 13

CDR3aa: ASSSGQGGTDTQY
d_gene: TRBD1
j_gene: TRBJ2-3
v_gene: TRBV11-3
len: 13

CDR3aa: AISESAEGGYT
d_gene: .
j_gene: TRBJ1-2
v_gene: TRBV10-3
len: 11

CDR3aa: SARKGAGDETQY
d_gene: TRBD2
j_gene: TRBJ2-5
v_gene: TRBV20-1
len: 12

CDR3aa: SATHRDYNTDTQY
d_gene: TRBD2
j_gene: TRBJ2-3
v_gene: TRBV20-1
len: 13

CDR3aa: ASTPARGGYT
d_gene: .
j_gene: TRBJ1-2
v_gene: TRBV6-1
len: 10

CDR3aa: ASSTERYEQY
d_gene: .
j_gene: TRBJ2-7
v_gene: TRBV21-1
len: 10

CDR3aa: AWSRGRSSYEQY
d_gene: TRBD2
j_gene: TRBJ2-7
v_gene: TRBV30
len: 12

CDR3aa: ASSDMSNQPQH
d_gene: .
j_gene: TRBJ1-5
v_gene: TRBV2
len: 11

CDR3aa: ATTRGRDTEAF
d_gene: .
j_gene: TRBJ1-1
v_gene: TRBV6-1
len: 11

CDR3aa: ASSKAHQPQH
d_gene: .
j_gene: TRBJ1-5
v_gene: TRBV21-1
len: 10

CDR3aa: AWSVGDNYGYT
d_gene: .
j_gene: TRBJ1-2
v_gene: TRBV30
len: 11

CDR3aa: ASSIRTANEAF
d_gene: .
j_gene: TRBJ1-1
v_gene: TRBV19
len: 11

CDR3aa: ASREREGFRGYT
d_gene: .
j_gene: TRBJ1-2
v_gene: TRBV27
len: 12

CDR3aa: ALSGGRGLDTQY
d_gene: .
j_gene: TRBJ2-3
v_gene: TRBV2
len: 12

CDR3aa: ATSRAGGQGAREQY
d_gene: TRBD1
j_gene: TRBJ2-7
v_gene: TRBV15
len: 14

CDR3aa: AWSARQGLGGNTIY
d_gene: TRBD1
j_gene: TRBJ1-3
v_gene: TRBV30
len: 14

CDR3aa: ASSLTQGTQC
d_gene: .
j_gene: TRBJ2-7
v_gene: TRBV7-3
len: 10